A selection of T cell receptor beta chains follows, all from one sample in a study of cytomegalovirus exposure and HLA in healthy donors. Profiling relied on immunoSEQ multiplex PCR, and the TCRdb table lists in-frame clones only, not all of them. The profile covers roughly 180,000 clones, with 80% to 90% appearing a single time and 0.7% to 0.95% taken by the ten largest. The sample consisted of PBMCs. The source of these receptors is a woman under 30 in good health and CMV-seronegative. Each CDR3 is given without its conserved first and last residue. D genes are given only for firm matches.

TRBV28	TRBJ1-5	TRBD1	ASSLGTGTSGQPQH
TRBV30	TRBJ2-1	TRBD1	AWNQGAAYNEQF
TRBV6-6	TRBJ1-5	NA	ASSSVTVSNQPQH
TRBV28	TRBJ2-1	TRBD1	ASSGTAYNEQF
TRBV6-5	TRBJ2-1	NA	ASSLQGFGYNEQF
TRBV7-9	TRBJ2-5	TRBD2	ASSLAYTSGNQETQY
TRBV19	TRBJ2-7	TRBD1	ASSTWDSTYEQY
TRBV19	TRBJ2-1	TRBD1	ASSTNFGTGGNEQF
TRBV9	TRBJ2-5	NA	ASNGRGASVQETQY
TRBV7-3	TRBJ1-1	TRBD1	ASSLRQGSNTEAF
TRBV18	TRBJ2-1	TRBD2	ASSVAGVNEQF
TRBV27	TRBJ2-7	NA	ASSLSIGEKSYEQY
TRBV7-9	TRBJ2-3	TRBD2	ASSLARGGLRISDTQY
TRBV5-1	TRBJ1-6	NA	ASSLGRGLYNSPLH
TRBV11-3	TRBJ2-1	NA	ASSTGFYNEQF
TRBV10-3	TRBJ1-1	TRBD1	AIGRDRGYTEAF
TRBV2	TRBJ1-2	NA	ASSDPPRAYGYT
TRBV19	TRBJ1-1	NA	ASSITGVATEAF
TRBV2	TRBJ2-2	TRBD1	AKTADRGRTTGELF
TRBV4-3	TRBJ2-3	TRBD1	ASSRGQGGTDTQY
TRBV28	TRBJ2-7	TRBD1	ASSSGQGPPYEQY
TRBV19	TRBJ1-5	NA	ASSIRVGAAGPRNQPQH
TRBV18	TRBJ2-1	NA	ASSPSTSPVRHEQF
TRBV10-3	TRBJ2-6	TRBD1	AISESGQGSGANVLT
TRBV5-1	NA	NA	ASSLVATPYEQY